These T cell receptor beta chains were read from a single sample in a study of T cell responses to AZD1222 COVID-19 vaccine. The table came from immunoSEQ multiplex PCR; TCRdb's copy has only in-frame clones and leaves some out. The sample yields about 130,000 clones, roughly 90% seen once. This specimen consisted of peripheral blood, obtained on day 0 of AZD1222 vaccination. These receptor sequences come from an adult in good health. Both conserved end residues are part of each CDR3. The D gene is left open where the match is weak. Clone size is given for some rows only: seen once, a few or many times, or a class if the clone is expanded.

d_call	clone_size	v_call	j_call	cdr3_nt	cdr3_aa
NA	NA	TRBV5-5	TRBJ1-6	TGTGCCAGCAGCTTTACAGACACCAGGGCCACCCTCCACTTT	CASSFTDTRATLHF
NA	NA	TRBV18	TRBJ1-2	TGTGCCAGCTCACCTCGTTCCTGGGAGGGTGGCTACACCTTC	CASSPRSWEGGYTF
TRBD1	NA	TRBV2	TRBJ1-4	TGTGCCAGCAGTAACCAGGGGGCGCGGGATGAAAAACTGTTTTTT	CASSNQGARDEKLFF
NA	NA	TRBV15	TRBJ2-2	TGTGCCACCAGCAGGAACACCGGGGAGCTGTTTTTT	CATSRNTGELFF
NA	NA	TRBV9	TRBJ2-7	TGTGCCAGCAGCGTAGATCAGTTTTACGAGCAGTACTTC	CASSVDQFYEQYF
TRBD1	NA	TRBV10-2	TRBJ1-2	TGCGCCAGCAGCGACCCTGCCGGGACAGGGGCGACTGGCTACACCTTC	CASSDPAGTGATGYTF
TRBD1	NA	TRBV5-1	TRBJ1-5	TGCGCCAGCAGCTTGGGCCCCGCAGGGGGGGACCAGCCCCAGCATTTT	CASSLGPAGGDQPQHF
NA	NA	TRBV4-1	TRBJ1-3	TGCGCCAGCAGCCAAGATCAGGGGAAGGGCGGAAACACCATATATTTT	CASSQDQGKGGNTIYF
NA	NA	TRBV7-9	TRBJ1-1	TGTGCCAGCAGCGTGCGGGGTACTGAAGCTTTCTTT	CASSVRGTEAFF
NA	NA	TRBV7-9	TRBJ2-3	TGTGCCAGCAGCCTAGACAGAGACACAGATACGCAGTATTTT	CASSLDRDTDTQYF
TRBD1	NA	TRBV7-9	TRBJ2-2	TGTGCCAGCAGCTTGGGGACAGGGGCCGGGGAGCTGTTTTTT	CASSLGTGAGELFF
NA	NA	TRBV13	TRBJ2-1	TGTGCCAGCAGCTTATTGGGGAGCTCCTACAATGAGCAGTTCTTC	CASSLLGSSYNEQFF
NA	once	TRBV10-2	TRBJ2-7	TGCGCCAGCAGACTCCGGGGGACTGCTACTCTCTACGAGCAGTACTTC	CASRLRGTATLYEQYF
TRBD1	NA	TRBV3-1/TRBV3-2	TRBJ1-2	TGTGCCAGCAGCACCGAGGGACAGCTTTCCTATGGCTACACCTTC	CASSTEGQLSYGYTF
TRBD2	NA	TRBV5-4	TRBJ2-1	TGTGCCAGCAGCTTGGTGCGGGGGGCTAGCTCCTACAATGAGCAGTTCTTC	CASSLVRGASSYNEQFF
TRBD1	once	TRBV6-5	TRBJ1-2	TGTGCCAGCGAGGGGGCTGGCGGCTACACCTTC	CASEGAGGYTF
NA	once	TRBV3-1/TRBV3-2	TRBJ1-2	TGTGCCAGCAGGAGCATAACACAGGGACACCTCTATGGCTACACCTTC	CASRSITQGHLYGYTF
NA	NA	TRBV30	TRBJ2-1	TGTGCCGGGACTCCCGGGGGCGCGTTTCTGGGTGAGCAGTTCTTC	CAGTPGGAFLGEQFF
NA	NA	TRBV7-9	TRBJ1-2	TGTGCCAGCGACTCGGGGCGGGCGGGTAGCTATGGCTACACCTTC	CASDSGRAGSYGYTF
NA	NA	TRBV7-2	TRBJ2-7	TGTGCCAGCAGCCAGGCGGGGACAGTCTACGAGCAGTACTTC	CASSQAGTVYEQYF
NA	NA	TRBV4-1	TRBJ1-5	TGCGCCAGCAGCCAAGCTTTTCCGAGTTATAGCAATCAGCCCCAGCATTTT	CASSQAFPSYSNQPQHF
NA	NA	TRBV28	TRBJ1-5	TGTGCCAGCAGTTTACACACAGGGCAGCCCCAGCATTTT	CASSLHTGQPQHF
TRBD1	NA	TRBV29-1	TRBJ2-3	TGCAGCGTTGTGGGTATGGACAGGGGCACAGATACGCAGTATTTT	CSVVGMDRGTDTQYF
NA	NA	TRBV10-3	TRBJ2-1	TGTGCCATCGCCCAAGGCGGAAGCTCCTACAATGAGCAGTTCTTC	CAIAQGGSSYNEQFF
TRBD1	NA	TRBV19	TRBJ1-2	TGTGCCAGTAGTTACGCCGGGACAGAATATGGCTACACCTTC	CASSYAGTEYGYTF
NA	NA	TRBV29-1	TRBJ2-7	TGCAGCGTTCGCAACGACGTCGAGCAGTACTTC	CSVRNDVEQYF
TRBD2	NA	TRBV19	TRBJ2-7	TGTGCCAGTTCAACTAGCGGGGGACTCTTGTACTTC	CASSTSGGLLYF
TRBD1	NA	TRBV5-4	TRBJ1-1	TGTGCCAGCAGCCCGACAGGGGGCGACACTGAAGCTTTCTTT	CASSPTGGDTEAFF
NA	NA	TRBV2	TRBJ1-4	TGTGCCAGCGGTCTACGGGGTGAAAAACTGTTTTTT	CASGLRGEKLFF
NA	NA	TRBV5-1	TRBJ2-7	TGCGCCAGCATTCCTCATTACCAGGCTCAACGTCCCGGGGAAAGGACGCAGTACTTC	CASIPHYQAQRPGERTQYF
NA	NA	TRBV7-6	TRBJ2-6	TGTGCCAGCAGCTTAGGGGTCTCTGGGGCCAACGTCCTGACTTTC	CASSLGVSGANVLTF
NA	NA	TRBV30	TRBJ1-6	TGTGCCTGGAGTGACCAGGGATTCCACCACTTT	CAWSDQGFHHF
TRBD1	NA	TRBV10-2	TRBJ1-1	TGCGCCAGCAAGGGGGCGCTTGGGAACACTGAAGCTTTCTTT	CASKGALGNTEAFF
NA	NA	TRBV6-6	TRBJ2-6	TGTGCCAGCAATTTGGGGGCTGGGGCCAACGTCCTGACTTTC	CASNLGAGANVLTF
NA	NA	TRBV5-1	TRBJ1-6	TGCGCCAGCAGCTTGAATACGGGCGGTAATTCACCCCTCCACTTT	CASSLNTGGNSPLHF
TRBD1	NA	TRBV5-1	TRBJ1-5	TGCGCCAGCAGCTTGGGGACAGGGAGGGAGCCCCAGCATTTT	CASSLGTGREPQHF
TRBD1	NA	TRBV6-5	TRBJ2-5	TGTGCCAGCAGCCTCACAGGGGGCGGGGAGACCCAGTACTTC	CASSLTGGGETQYF
NA	NA	TRBV6-5	TRBJ1-5	TGTGCCAGCAGGCGGGCAGCGCGGGGGAATCAGCCCCAGCATTTT	CASRRAARGNQPQHF
NA	NA	TRBV28	TRBJ2-7	TGTGCCAGCAGTTTAACCGGACAGTCCTACGAGCAGTACTTC	CASSLTGQSYEQYF
NA	NA	TRBV6-6	TRBJ2-5	TGTGCCAGCAGTTATATCGGGCAGCAAGAGACCCAGTACTTC	CASSYIGQQETQYF
NA	NA	TRBV5-8	TRBJ2-7	TGTGCCAGCAGGGCGGTCCACGAGCAGTACTTC	CASRAVHEQYF
TRBD1	NA	TRBV18	TRBJ1-5	TGTGCCAGCTCACCACGAGTCCCGGGACAGGGGACAGACAATCAGCCCCAGCATTTT	CASSPRVPGQGTDNQPQHF
NA	NA	TRBV2	TRBJ1-3	TGTGCCAGCAGCCCGGACCCGGGATCAGACACCATATATTTT	CASSPDPGSDTIYF
NA	NA	TRBV2	TRBJ1-2	TGTGCCAGCAGTGCTAACTATGGCTACACCTTC	CASSANYGYTF
NA	NA	TRBV11-3	TRBJ2-1	TGTGCCAGCAGCTTAGATGCGGATGAGCAGTTCTTC	CASSLDADEQFF
TRBD1	NA	TRBV18	TRBJ1-6	TGTGCCAGCTCAACAGGGGGCGCGGTGTCCTATAATTCACCCCTCCACTTT	CASSTGGAVSYNSPLHF
NA	NA	TRBV28	TRBJ2-1	TGTGCCAGCACTACCATTCAGGCGCCCTCCTACAATGAGCAGTTCTTC	CASTTIQAPSYNEQFF
TRBD1	NA	TRBV2	TRBJ1-2	TGTGCCAGCAGCTCGACAGGGGACTATGGCTACACCTTC	CASSSTGDYGYTF
NA	NA	TRBV7-2	TRBJ1-5	TGTGCCAGCAGCTTAGTGTCAGACAATCAGCCCCAGCATTTT	CASSLVSDNQPQHF
NA	NA	TRBV28	TRBJ1-5	TGTGCCAGCAGTTTATTGGGGGACCGTCACCAGCATTTT	CASSLLGDRHQHF
NA	once	TRBV4-2	TRBJ1-2	TGTGCCAGCAGCCAAGTCGACAGTGGATCGGTCTATGGCTACACCTTC	CASSQVDSGSVYGYTF
NA	NA	TRBV10-3	TRBJ2-3	TGTGCCATCAGGGATTCGAGGTGGTCAACAGATACGCAGTATTTT	CAIRDSRWSTDTQYF
NA	NA	TRBV9	TRBJ2-5	TGTGCCAGCAGCTTACGACCGGATTTCCAAGAGACCCAGTACTTC	CASSLRPDFQETQYF
NA	NA	TRBV24-1	TRBJ1-2	TGTGCCACCAGTGACCCCCGAGGGGATGGTGGCTACACCTTC	CATSDPRGDGGYTF
NA	NA	TRBV11-2	TRBJ1-6	TGTGCCAGCGGGGTTTTGAATTCACCCCTCCACTTT	CASGVLNSPLHF
NA	NA	TRBV2	TRBJ1-2	TGTGCCAGCGGGGGGTCGACAGCCTCGGACTATGGCTACACCTTC	CASGGSTASDYGYTF
NA	once	TRBV18	TRBJ1-5	TGTGCCAGCTCACTGGACAAGGTCAATCAGCCCCAGCATTTT	CASSLDKVNQPQHF
TRBD1	NA	TRBV5-1	TRBJ1-1	TGCGCCAGCAGCGGGGGACAGGGGGCGACTGAAGCTTTCTTT	CASSGGQGATEAFF
TRBD1	NA	TRBV5-1	TRBJ1-1	TGCGCCAGCAGCTTAACCGGGATCTCAGGGGGCACTGAAGCTTTCTTT	CASSLTGISGGTEAFF
NA	NA	TRBV4-3	TRBJ2-2	TGCGCCAGCAGCCCTCAACAACCCACAGGGAACACCGGGGAGCTGTTTTTT	CASSPQQPTGNTGELFF